Following are 5 T cell receptor beta chains from one sample sequenced in a study of OX40 agonist ivuxolimab in advanced cancers. Using immunoSEQ multiplex PCR, the repertoire was profiled, and TCRdb retains in-frame clones only, with some absent. The data contain 20,000 to 30,000 clones, 79% of them singletons. Sequenced here: CD4+ or CD8+ T cells sorted from blood, sampled in a trial of the OX40 agonist ivuxolimab. Source of these receptors: an adult with an advanced solid tumor such as melanoma, head and neck, liver or kidney cancer.

The rearrangement links TRBV9 to TRBJ2-7, with D hard to call. The V end lost 4 bases, the J end lost 2 bases, and 13 bases lay between the germline ends. CDR1 and CDR2 from the germline V gene are SGDLS and YYNGEE. The CDR3 is 14 amino acids. The CDR3 DNA sequence: TGTGCCAGCAGCCCACTCTCGAAGACCTACGAGCAGTACTTC. Translated, it gives CASSPLSKTYEQYF.

The genes are TRBV10-3 and TRBJ2-7; D unresolved. Germline V gene data show CDR1 as ENHRY and CDR2 as SYGVKD. The CDR3 totals 11 residues. V dropped 3 bases and J dropped 6 bases, with 6 bases sitting between them. The CDR3 loop reads CAISDAGEQYF. Here the CDR3 DNA reads TGTGCCATCAGTGATGCCGGCGAGCAGTACTTC.

This clone was seen a single time. The rearrangement joins TRBV7-7 to TRBJ2-1, with D maybe TRBD2 (7 bases). In germline, CDR1 is SSHAT, CDR2 FNYEAQ (reference sequence). The CDR3 consists of 14 residues. V was clipped by 5 bases and J by 5 bases, with 13 bases between them. The CDR3 loop reads CASSPRGANNEQFF. Here the CDR3 DNA reads TGTGCCAGCAGCCCCCGGGGGGCAAACAATGAGCAGTTCTTC.

The chain recombines TRBV5-1 with TRBJ2-7; perhaps D is TRBD1 or TRBD2 (7 bases each). The germline V gene encodes CDR1 SGHRS and CDR2 YFSETQ. The CDR3 totals 16 residues. Trimming removed 4 bases from V and 2 bases from J, with 19 bases in between. This chain's CDR3 is CASSPGGAGVTYEQYF. CDR3 nucleotide sequence: TGCGCCAGCAGCCCAGGGGGGGCAGGGGTTACCTACGAGCAGTACTTC.

The CDR3 nucleotides read TGTGCCAGCAGCGGACAACAGGGGGCGAATGAAAAACTGTTTTTT. It is translated as CASSGQQGANEKLFF. The V gene is TRBV7-9, the J gene TRBJ1-4, with 9 bases lining up with TRBD1. J was trimmed by 5 bases and V by 5 bases; bases with no gene match: 6. CDR3 length equals 15 residues. Germline CDR1 SEHNR, CDR2 FQNEAQ (reference sequence).